The T cell receptor beta chain described here comes from a study of beta chain features in type 1 diabetes. General study points: TCRB repertoires of naive, central memory and Treg cells appeared more similar among patients than among healthy donors. All four CD4+ subsets of Type 1 diabetes patients contained TCRB CDR3s that were moderately but significantly shorter.

There are 13 residues in the CDR3. Germline-derived CDR1 and CDR2 are GTSNPN and SVGIG (reference sequence). V lost 2 bases and J lost 5, with 12 bases in between. The whole isolated RNA underwent reverse transcription, so sequencing captured expressed TCRB transcripts. Produced via immunoSEQ multiplex PCR; TCRdb's table is partial and in-frame only. The sample contains about 28,000 clones, about 61% of which appear only once. This clone was seen a single time. Its target is unknown. Sequences were obtained from Tregs from blood. The sequence derives from a woman aged 25 to 39 with type 1 diabetes. This chain connects TRBV30 to TRBJ2-5; TRBD1 is a possible D gene (5 bases). The chain's CDR3 is CAWSQGVRETQYF. The CDR3 DNA follows: TGTGCCTGGAGTCAAGGGGTAAGGGAGACCCAGTACTTC.